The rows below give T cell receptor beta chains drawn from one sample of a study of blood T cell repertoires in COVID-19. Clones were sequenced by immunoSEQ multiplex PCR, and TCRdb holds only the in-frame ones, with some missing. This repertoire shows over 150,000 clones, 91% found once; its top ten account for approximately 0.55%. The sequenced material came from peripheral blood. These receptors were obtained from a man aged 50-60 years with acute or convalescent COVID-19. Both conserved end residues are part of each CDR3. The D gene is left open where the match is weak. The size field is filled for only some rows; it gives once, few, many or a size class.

TGTGCCAGCGGACCAGAAAGGACAGGAAGCTACGAGCAGTACTTC	CASGPERTGSYEQYF	TRBJ2-7	TRBV6-5	-	TRBD1
TGTGCCAGTACTGGAGGGTCCTCTGGGGCCAACGTCCTGACTTTC	CASTGGSSGANVLTF	TRBJ2-6	TRBV19	-	-
TGTGCCAGCAGTTTACGGGACAAGGGGACAGATACGCAGTATTTT	CASSLRDKGTDTQYF	TRBJ2-3	TRBV27	once	-
TGTGCCAGCAGCTTACTGGACAGAGATGAAAAACTGTTTTTT	CASSLLDRDEKLFF	TRBJ1-4	TRBV7-8	-	-
TGCAGCGGGGAAACGCTAGCGGGAGGGATGTATGAGCAGTTCTTC	CSGETLAGGMYEQFF	TRBJ2-1	TRBV29-1	-	TRBD2
TGTGCCAGCAGCCAGTACTCCACAGATACGCAGTATTTT	CASSQYSTDTQYF	TRBJ2-3	TRBV3-1/TRBV3-2	-	-
TGTGCCAGCAGCCCCGGACTAGCCCAAGAGACCCAGTACTTC	CASSPGLAQETQYF	TRBJ2-5	TRBV14	-	TRBD2
TGTGCCACCAGCCGGGGACAGGGAAACACTGAAGCTTTCTTT	CATSRGQGNTEAFF	TRBJ1-1	TRBV24-1	once	TRBD1
TGTGCCATCAGATCGACAGATAGACGCTCTGGGGCCAACGTCCTGACTTTC	CAIRSTDRRSGANVLTF	TRBJ2-6	TRBV10-3	-	-
TGTGCCAGCAGTGGCAGGGGGCGCGGCTATGGCTACACCTTC	CASSGRGRGYGYTF	TRBJ1-2	TRBV28	-	TRBD1
TGTGCCAGCAGTTTAGGTTTACAGGATCAGCCCCAGCATTTT	CASSLGLQDQPQHF	TRBJ1-5	TRBV27	-	-
TGTGCCAGCAGCTTGGAGGACAGACGGGCTTTCTTT	CASSLEDRRAFF	TRBJ1-1	TRBV7-9	-	-
TGTGCCATCAGTGTAGGAGACAGGAGAGGGGATGAGCAGTTCTTC	CAISVGDRRGDEQFF	TRBJ2-1	TRBV10-3	-	-
TGTGCCAGCAGCTTAGAGGGTGGATCAGGGATCCAGTATTTT	CASSLEGGSGIQYF	TRBJ2-3	TRBV11-3	-	-
TGTGCCAGCAGCGTGTCCCCGGGGGGCGTGGAGACCCAGTACTTC	CASSVSPGGVETQYF	TRBJ2-5	TRBV7-8	-	-
TGCAGTGCGGGGGACTCCTTACAGTATTTT	CSAGDSLQYF	TRBJ2-3	TRBV20-1	few	-
TGTGCCAGCAGCGAGGGACAGCTCCAAGAGACCCAGTACTTC	CASSEGQLQETQYF	TRBJ2-5	TRBV7-9	-	TRBD1
TGTGCCAGCAGCGACATGAGGGGGCAGGCTCACTATGGCTACACCTTC	CASSDMRGQAHYGYTF	TRBJ1-2	TRBV6-2/TRBV6-3	-	TRBD1
TGCGCCAGCAGCGCCGTTAGCGGGTTTTCCTACGAGCAGTACTTC	CASSAVSGFSYEQYF	TRBJ2-7	TRBV10-1	-	TRBD2
TGTGCCAGCAGCTTAGTCGCGGCAACGTCCCCCAGGTACTTC	CASSLVAATSPRYF	TRBJ2-5	TRBV11-2	-	-
TGTGCCAGCAGCACAAAACCCGGGACTTTGTGGTCCTACGAGCAGTACTTC	CASSTKPGTLWSYEQYF	TRBJ2-7	TRBV7-8	-	-
TGTGCCAGCAGCTTGTTAGCGGGACCTGGGCGTACGCAGTATTTT	CASSLLAGPGRTQYF	TRBJ2-3	TRBV11-2	-	TRBD2
TGCGCCAGCAGCCAAGGGACAGGAGCTCGTGGCTACACCTTC	CASSQGTGARGYTF	TRBJ1-2	TRBV4-1	-	TRBD1
TGTGCCAGCTCACCGGGGACAGGGGCCCACGAGCAGTACTTC	CASSPGTGAHEQYF	TRBJ2-7	TRBV18	-	TRBD1
TGTGCCAGCAGCCCCCGGGACAGGGGATACGAGCAGTACTTC	CASSPRDRGYEQYF	TRBJ2-7	TRBV13	-	TRBD1
TGTGCCAGCAGCTTAGATTCAGGGGGAAGCAATCAGCCCCAGCATTTT	CASSLDSGGSNQPQHF	TRBJ1-5	TRBV7-2	-	TRBD1
TGTGCCAGCAGTTACTCGGAGGCGTCTAGCACAGATACGCAGTATTTT	CASSYSEASSTDTQYF	TRBJ2-3	TRBV6-5	-	-